A single sample is the source of the 23 T cell receptor beta chains below, sequenced in a study of blood T cell repertoires in COVID-19. The data were produced by immunoSEQ multiplex PCR, yet TCRdb's version contains in-frame clones alone and is incomplete. The data show some 520,000 clones, nearly 90% seen once. Sequences were obtained from peripheral blood. The receptors stem from a man aged 18 to 35 with COVID-19, enrolled during active disease.

As to this clone: This CDR3 is also generated by other DNA sequences in the sample. The rearrangement joins TRBV6-5 to TRBJ2-7; perhaps TRBD1 as D (6 bases). With 8 bases removed from V and 0 bases from J, the gap between germline ends came to 8 bases. The germline V gene encodes CDR1 MNHEY and CDR2 SVGAGI. The CDR3 sequence is 12 residues long. CDR3 loop: CASQGSSYEQYF. The DNA of the CDR3 is TGTGCCAGCCAGGGGAGCTCCTACGAGCAGTACTTC.

The gene calls are TRBV11-2 and TRBJ2-3; 7 bases line up with TRBD1. CDR1 is SGHAT and CDR2 is FQNNGV in the germline V gene. The CDR3 is made up of 15 amino acids. The J segment lost 8 bases and the V segment lost 6 bases, leaving 14 bases of the junction unmatched. The CDR3: CASSGGQLHLSTQYF. The CDR3 DNA reads as TGTGCCAGCAGTGGGGGACAGCTCCACTTAAGTACGCAGTATTTT.

The chain joins TRBV7-3 to TRBJ2-5; 13 bases fit TRBD2. This CDR3 spans 15 amino acids. CDR1 SGHTA and CDR2 FQGTGA come from the germline V gene. Trimming at V came to 5 bases and at J to 4 bases, leaving 4 bases not matched to a gene. The CDR3 DNA reads TGTGCCAGCAGCCCCGGGACTAGCGGGATAGAGACCCAGTACTTC. Amino acids: CASSPGTSGIETQYF.

The rearrangement joins TRBV30 to TRBJ2-7, with 8 bases lining up with TRBD1. Germline-derived CDR1 and CDR2 are GTSNPN and SVGIG (reference sequence). There are 13 residues in the CDR3. V lost 2 bases to trimming and J lost 3 bases; unmatched junction nucleotides: 3. The CDR3 loop reads CAWSKGQDYEQYF. The CDR3 bases are TGTGCCTGGAGTAAGGGACAGGACTACGAGCAGTACTTC.

The chain joins TRBV2 to TRBJ2-5, with D hard to call. Germline assignment: CDR1 SNHLY and CDR2 FYNNEI. V shed 3 bases and J shed 5 bases, with 13 bases lying between them. This CDR3 has 14 residues. The CDR3 loop reads CASSEGRSVETQYF. In DNA form, the CDR3 reads TGTGCCAGCAGTGAGGGCAGAAGTGTGGAGACCCAGTACTTC.

In this sample, this clone turned up a few times. V gene TRBV11-2 combines with J gene TRBJ2-1, with TRBD2 identical over 13 bases. The trim removed 5 bases at V and 6 bases at J, leaving 7 bases unmatched. This CDR3 region has 16 residues. Germline V gene data show CDR1 as SGHAT and CDR2 as FQNNGV. Here the CDR3 DNA reads TGTGCCAGCAGCCTTATGACTAGCGGGGGGCTCAATGAGCAGTTCTTC. Translation: CASSLMTSGGLNEQFF.

This clone occurred once. This chain joins TRBV29-1 and TRBJ1-2; 7 nucleotides match TRBD1. This CDR3 spans 15 amino acids. The J segment lost 0 bases and the V segment lost 7 bases, leaving 11 bases of the junction unmatched. CDR1 is SQVTM and CDR2 is ANQGSEA in the germline V gene. CDR3 DNA: TGCAGCGGAACAAAGGGGGCAGACCCTAACTATGGCTACACCTTC. Translated: CSGTKGADPNYGYTF.

J is TRBJ2-5 and V is TRBV6-5; the D gene is possibly TRBD2 (5 bases). The CDR3 has 13 amino acids. V gave up 3 bases and J gave up 2 bases, with 7 bases separating them. CDR1 is MNHEY and CDR2 is SVGAGI in the germline V gene. This chain's CDR3 is CASSYRGQETQYF. As DNA, the CDR3 is TGTGCCAGCAGTTATCGGGGACAAGAGACCCAGTACTTC.

Only one count was recorded for this clone. The chain is built from TRBV5-1 and TRBJ1-5, with a possible D match to TRBD1 (6 bases). V lost 2 bases to trimming and J lost 4 bases, with 10 bases between them. The CDR3 contains 14 residues. Germline V CDR1 and CDR2: SGHRS, YFSETQ. As DNA, the CDR3 is TGCGCCAGCAGCTTAACAGGGAGTAATCAGCCCCAGCATTTT. This codes for CASSLTGSNQPQHF.

The chain recombines TRBV5-5 with TRBJ2-5, with D possibly TRBD2 on 5 matching bases. The CDR3 runs 15 residues. Germline CDR1 and CDR2: SGHKS and YYEKEE (reference sequence). Trimming took 4 bases from V and 0 from J, leaving 13 bases between them. CDR3 sequence reads: CASSTTPGYQETQYF. The CDR3 region has the DNA TGTGCCAGCAGCACAACCCCGGGGTACCAAGAGACCCAGTACTTC. The full variable domain, its missing parts supplied by reference TRBV5-5 and TRBJ2-5, is DAGVTQSPTHLIKTRGQQVTLRCSPISGHKSVSWYQQVLGQGPQFIFQYYEKEERGRGNFPDRFSARQFPNYSSELNVNALLLGDSALYLCASSTTPGYQETQYFGPGTRLLVL.

The rearrangement links TRBV7-3 to TRBJ2-2, with 8 positions matching TRBD1. CDR1 is SGHTA and CDR2 is FQGTGA in the germline V gene. V shed 5 bases, J shed 5 bases, and the junction held 7 bases outside the gene matches. CDR3 length equals 15 residues. CDR3 loop: CASSQQGARTGELFF. DNA of the CDR3: TGTGCCAGCAGCCAGCAGGGGGCGCGGACCGGGGAGCTGTTTTTT.

This chain links TRBV2 with TRBJ1-2, with 8 bases lining up with TRBD1. The CDR3 has 14 residues. Germline V gives CDR1 SNHLY, CDR2 FYNNEI. The V and J ends lost 4 bases and 4 bases, in that order; junction bases with no gene match: 5. As DNA, the CDR3 is TGTGCCAGCAGTGTTTCCCAGGGGGCCTATGGCTACACCTTC. Translating gives CASSVSQGAYGYTF.

This sequence joins TRBV29-1 and TRBJ2-7; TRBD1 agrees at 10 bases. There are 13 residues in the CDR3. J gave up 4 bases and V 6 bases, and 6 bases lay outside the gene matches. Per germline, CDR1 SQVTM and CDR2 ANQGSEA. CDR3 bases: TGCAGCGTGGGGACAGGGGCGAGGTACGAGCAGTACTTC. It encodes CSVGTGARYEQYF.

J is TRBJ1-4 and V is TRBV2; the match to TRBD1 covers 9 bases. CDR3 length: 14 residues. J was trimmed by 5 bases and V by 8 bases; bases with no gene match: 6. From germline, CDR1 is SNHLY and CDR2 FYNNEI. The CDR3 DNA reads TGTGCCAGCGGCGGACAGGGGCTAAATGAAAAACTGTTTTTT. Its protein product is CASGGQGLNEKLFF. Complete variable domain (other parts from reference TRBV2 and TRBJ1-4): EPEVTQTPSHQVTQMGQEVILRCVPISNHLYFYWYRQILGQKVEFLVSFYNNEISEKSEIFDDQFSVERPDGSNFTLKIRSTKLEDSAMYFCASGGQGLNEKLFFGSGTQLSVL.

The chain joins TRBV19 to TRBJ1-6, with 7 bases matching TRBD1. CDR1 is LNHDA, CDR2 SQIVND, per germline (reference sequence). This CDR3 has 14 amino acids. Trimming cost V 6 bases and J 8 bases; bases outside gene matches: 7. The CDR3 here is CASRPGTAHSPLHF. The CDR3, as DNA: TGTGCCAGTAGACCCGGGACAGCCCATTCACCCCTCCACTTT.

V usage is TRBV25-1 and J usage is TRBJ2-7; possible D gene TRBD2, 5 bases. Trimming stripped 3 bases from V and 3 bases from J, with 12 bases between. This CDR3 spans 14 amino acids. CDR1 is MGHDK, CDR2 SYGVNS, per germline. Written as DNA, the CDR3 is TGTGCCAGCAGTGAGACGGGGTTTAGCTACGAGCAGTACTTC. Encoded protein: CASSETGFSYEQYF.

The chain has TRBV11-3 and TRBJ2-1, with D tentatively TRBD2 (6 bases). The germline gives CDR1 SGHNT, CDR2 YENEEA. CDR3 length equals 15 residues. V was shortened by 1 base and J by 4 bases, with 11 bases between the two germline ends. CDR3: CASSLAGDQYNEQFF. In nucleotides, the CDR3 is TGTGCCAGCAGCTTAGCGGGGGACCAGTACAATGAGCAGTTCTTC.

The chain employs TRBV28 and TRBJ2-1; D may be TRBD2 (6 bases). Per germline, CDR1 MDHEN and CDR2 SYDVKM. V was pared by 8 bases and J by 3 bases, with 8 bases between. CDR3 length: 12 residues. The CDR3: CASGGFYNEQFF. Here the CDR3 DNA reads TGTGCCAGCGGAGGGTTCTACAATGAGCAGTTCTTC. The entire variable domain, with the rest obtained from reference TRBV28 and TRBJ2-1, is as follows: DVKVTQSSRYLVKRTGEKVFLECVQDMDHENMFWYRQDPGLGLRLIYFSYDVKMKEKGDIPEGYSVSREKKERFSLILESASTNQTSMYLCASGGFYNEQFFGPGTRLTVL.

This chain links TRBV6-6 with TRBJ2-7; 9 nucleotides agree with TRBD1. The CDR3 spans 15 residues. Germline values: CDR1 MNHNY, CDR2 SVGAGI (reference sequence). With V trimmed by 0 bases and J by 7 bases, 7 bases remained unmatched. The CDR3 nucleotides read TGTGCCAGCAGTTACTCGAGGGACAGGGCTCTTGAGCAGTACTTC. Its protein product is CASSYSRDRALEQYF.

The chain links TRBV2 to TRBJ2-6; a weak D match, TRBD1 (6 bases). Germline assignment: CDR1 SNHLY and CDR2 FYNNEI. V was clipped by 9 bases and J by 0 bases, with 15 bases between them. The CDR3 is 16 amino acids. The CDR3 here is CASKQGFSSGANVLTF. In DNA form, the CDR3 reads TGTGCCAGTAAACAGGGCTTTAGCTCTGGGGCCAACGTCCTGACTTTC.

In its sample, this clone was seen a few times. The genes are TRBV15 and TRBJ2-7; 9 nucleotides align to TRBD1. The germline V gene encodes CDR1 LNHNV and CDR2 YYDKDF (reference sequence). The CDR3 length is 15 residues. The V gene end was trimmed by 0 bases and the J gene end by 3 bases; junction bases not matched to a gene: 3. The CDR3 spells CATSRDMTGGYEQYF. The CDR3 bases are TGTGCCACCAGCAGAGATATGACAGGGGGCTACGAGCAGTACTTC.

The rearrangement uses TRBV11-3 and TRBJ2-7; D is possibly TRBD1 (6 bases). Germline V gene data show CDR1 as SGHNT and CDR2 as YENEEA. This CDR3 has 16 residues. V was pared by 1 base and J by 2 bases, with 15 bases between. The CDR3 coding sequence is TGTGCCAGCAGCTTAGTAGCCTTCGAGGGGGCCTACGAGCAGTACTTC. Its protein product is CASSLVAFEGAYEQYF. The complete variable domain, with remaining parts taken from reference TRBV11-3 and TRBJ2-7, reads EAGVVQSPRYKIIEKKQPVAFWCNPISGHNTLYWYLQNLGQGPELLIRYENEEAVDDSQLPKDRFSAERLKGVDSTLKIQPAELGDSAVYLCASSLVAFEGAYEQYFGPGTRLTVT.

This rearrangement joins TRBV9 to TRBJ2-1, with 11 nucleotides matching TRBD2. CDR3 length equals 15 residues. V lost 4 bases, J lost 8 bases, and 8 bases stayed unmatched. Germline CDR1 and CDR2: SGDLS and YYNGEE. CDR3 in DNA: TGTGCCAGCAGCTGGGCTAGCGGGGGGTGGGATGAGCAGTTCTTC. Translating it yields CASSWASGGWDEQFF.